Each of the 24 T cell receptor beta chains below was sequenced from the same sample in a study of blood T cell repertoires in COVID-19. Measured with immunoSEQ multiplex PCR; TCRdb has only the in-frame clones, and not every one. The sample consists of about 73,000 clones, around 81% of them appearing once. The source material was peripheral blood. The receptors shown here come from a human donor in a cohort sampled during active COVID-19.

This clone is medium-sized within its sample. The rearrangement joins TRBV6-4 to TRBJ1-2; D might be TRBD1 (6 bases). V was trimmed by 0 bases and J by 6 bases, leaving 11 bases between them. There are 14 residues in the CDR3. Germline loops: CDR1 MRHNA, CDR2 SNTAGT. The DNA of the CDR3 is TGTGCCAGCAGTGACTCGATTACAGGGAATGGCTACACCTTC. Translation: CASSDSITGNGYTF.

The chain carries TRBV18 and TRBJ2-1; TRBD2 is a possible D gene (6 bases). This CDR3 comprises 13 residues. Germline-derived CDR1 and CDR2 are KGHSH and LQKENI. Between the trimmed V and J ends, which lost 2 bases and 5 bases, there was a span of 7 bases. CDR3 sequence (DNA): TGTGCCAGCTCACCATGGGGGGACAATGAGCAGTTCTTC. Amino acids: CASSPWGDNEQFF.

This rearrangement joins TRBV5-5 to TRBJ1-2; tentatively, D is TRBD1 (5 bases). The CDR3 spans 13 residues. The V gene lost 3 bases and the J gene lost 6 bases, with 12 bases spanning the gap. Germline V gene sequence: CDR1 SGHKS, CDR2 YYEKEE (reference sequence). The CDR3 reads CASSSRGRDGYTF. The CDR3 DNA reads TGTGCCAGCAGCTCCCGGGGGAGGGATGGCTACACCTTC.

The sample holds a few counts of this clone. This rearrangement joins TRBV5-4 to TRBJ1-2; a possible D gene is TRBD1 (6 bases). The germline CDR1 and CDR2 sequences are SGHNT and YYREEE (reference sequence). The V gene lost 3 bases and the J gene lost 1 base, with 13 bases spanning the gap. The CDR3 runs 15 residues. Here the CDR3 DNA reads TGTGCCAGCAGCTCCTTGACAGGACTTAACTATGGCTACACCTTC. Amino acids: CASSSLTGLNYGYTF.

This chain uses TRBV7-8 with TRBJ2-3; TRBD2 matches at 8 bases. Per germline, CDR1 SGHVS and CDR2 FQNEAQ. CDR3 length equals 15 residues. Trimming took 5 bases from V and 4 from J; bases not matched to a gene: 8. As DNA, the CDR3 is TGTGCCAGCAGCGTTCGGGGGGGCGGGGCAGATACGCAGTATTTT. Translation gives CASSVRGGGADTQYF.

The chain uses TRBV7-2 and TRBJ2-7; D may be TRBD2 (6 bases). V lost 1 base and J lost 6, with 10 bases in between. The CDR3 has 13 residues. Germline CDR1 SGHTA, CDR2 FQGNSA. CDR3 DNA sequence: TGTGCCAGCAGCTTAGAACTAGCTGGCGAGCAGTACTTC. This encodes CASSLELAGEQYF. The entire variable domain, with the rest obtained from reference TRBV7-2 and TRBJ2-7, is as follows: GAGVSQSPSNKVTEKGKDVELRCDPISGHTALYWYRQSLGQGLEFLIYFQGNSAPDKSGLPSDRFSAERTGGSVSTLTIQRTQQEDSAVYLCASSLELAGEQYFGPGTRLTVT.

The chain combines TRBV5-1 with TRBJ1-1; 7 nucleotides line up with TRBD1. There are 15 residues in the CDR3. Trimming at V came to 4 bases and at J to 4 bases, leaving 10 bases not matched to a gene. Germline V CDR1 and CDR2: SGHRS, YFSETQ. The CDR3 reads CASSRTGTVGTEAFF. The CDR3, as DNA: TGCGCCAGCAGCCGGACCGGGACAGTGGGCACTGAAGCTTTCTTT.

This chain connects TRBV5-1 to TRBJ2-7; 7 bases match TRBD1. CDR3 size: 15 residues. V gave up 5 bases and J gave up 6 bases; unmatched junction bases: 14. Germline V gene lookup returns CDR1 SGHRS and CDR2 YFSETQ. The CDR3 region is CASSPLWGRGFEQYF. CDR3 DNA sequence: TGCGCCAGCAGTCCCCTCTGGGGCAGGGGGTTCGAGCAGTACTTC. The variable domain in full, with the rest retrieved from reference TRBV5-1 and TRBJ2-7, is KAGVTQTPRYLIKTRGQQVTLSCSPISGHRSVSWYQQTPGQGLQFLFEYFSETQRNKGNFPGRFSGRQFSNSRSEMNVSTLELGDSALYLCASSPLWGRGFEQYFGPGTRLTVT.

Only one count was recorded for this clone. The chain recombines TRBV2 with TRBJ2-5, with D possibly being TRBD2 (6 bases). This CDR3 region has 15 residues. CDR1 is SNHLY and CDR2 is FYNNEI in the germline V gene. V was clipped by 5 bases and J by 2 bases, with 15 bases between them. Here the CDR3 reads CASSTSRTIQETQYF. The DNA of the CDR3 is TGTGCCAGCAGTACATCCCGGACTATACAAGAGACCCAGTACTTC.

The chain recombines TRBV5-4 with TRBJ2-6; no firm D call. The ends were cut back, 5 bases at V and 1 base at J, with 10 bases in the middle. CDR1 and CDR2 from the germline V gene are SGHNT and YYREEE (reference sequence). The CDR3 has 15 amino acids. CDR3 loop: CASSHRVSGANVLTF. For the CDR3, the DNA is TGTGCCAGCAGTCACCGGGTTTCTGGGGCCAACGTCCTGACTTTC.

This rearrangement joins TRBV12-3 or TRBV12-4 to TRBJ2-1; D perhaps matches TRBD2 (6 bases). There are 12 residues in the CDR3. V lost 3 bases, J lost 6 bases, and 6 bases lay in between. In DNA form, the CDR3 reads TGTGCCAGCAGTTTGGGACTCAATGAGCAGTTCTTC. Translating it yields CASSLGLNEQFF.

This chain links TRBV11-3 with TRBJ2-7, with D hard to call. The CDR3 runs 15 residues. Trimming stripped 1 base from V and 5 bases from J, with 15 bases between. CDR1 is SGHNT, CDR2 YENEEA, per germline. CDR3 DNA: TGTGCCAGCAGCTTAGCGGGTTCCGGATCCCACGAGCAGTACTTC. Protein product: CASSLAGSGSHEQYF.

The count of this clone is one. V usage is TRBV5-1 and J usage is TRBJ2-1, with TRBD2 identical over 10 bases. The CDR3 contains 15 residues. The J segment lost 7 bases and the V segment lost 6 bases, leaving 10 bases of the junction unmatched. Germline V CDR1 and CDR2: SGHRS, YFSETQ. CDR3 loop: CASTERGGTVNEQFF. In DNA form, the CDR3 reads TGCGCCAGCACCGAGCGGGGGGGCACCGTGAATGAGCAGTTCTTC.

V usage is TRBV6-2 or TRBV6-3 and J usage is TRBJ1-2; D not certain. Germline CDR1 and CDR2: MNHEY and SVGEGT. This CDR3 has 13 amino acids. V was trimmed by 2 bases and J by 2 bases, leaving 6 bases between them. CDR3 DNA: TGTGCCAGCAGTTACGGAGGGAACTATGGCTACACCTTC. Its protein is CASSYGGNYGYTF.

This chain connects TRBV4-1 to TRBJ2-2; 9 nucleotides align to TRBD2. The CDR3 spans 18 residues. The V and J ends lost 0 bases and 5 bases, in that order; junction bases with no gene match: 10. Germline V gene data show CDR1 as MGHRA and CDR2 as YSYEKL. CDR3 loop: CASSQELPSGVRTGELFF. Here the CDR3 DNA reads TGCGCCAGCAGCCAAGAGTTGCCTAGCGGGGTCCGGACCGGGGAGCTGTTTTTT.

The chain uses TRBV11-2 and TRBJ1-1, with 7 bases lining up with TRBD1. The J segment lost 4 bases and the V segment lost 4 bases, leaving 9 bases of the junction unmatched. The CDR3 loop spans 15 amino acids. Germline V gene lookup returns CDR1 SGHAT and CDR2 FQNNGV. CDR3 sequence reads: CASSYMTGYFTEAFF. The CDR3 DNA reads as TGTGCCAGCAGCTACATGACAGGGTATTTCACTGAAGCTTTCTTT.

The V call is TRBV5-6, the J call TRBJ2-7; no clear D. This CDR3 region has 14 residues. The germline V and J ends were trimmed by 2 bases and 3 bases, with 12 bases remaining between them. Per the germline V gene, CDR1 is SGHDT and CDR2 is YYEEEE. The CDR3 reads CASSFLHIGYEQYF. In DNA form, the CDR3 reads TGTGCCAGCAGCTTTCTTCACATTGGCTACGAGCAGTACTTC. Complete variable domain (other parts from reference TRBV5-6 and TRBJ2-7): DAGVTQSPTHLIKTRGQQVTLRCSPKSGHDTVSWYQQALGQGPQFIFQYYEEEERQRGNFPDRFSGHQFPNYSSELNVNALLLGDSALYLCASSFLHIGYEQYFGPGTRLTVT.

The chain carries TRBV9 and TRBJ2-1; TRBD1 matches 9 bases. Per the germline V gene, CDR1 is SGDLS and CDR2 is YYNGEE. Trimming removed 4 bases from V and 2 bases from J; junction bases left unmatched: 10. There are 17 residues in the CDR3. The CDR3 nucleotides read TGTGCCAGCAGCTTACCAGCGACAGGGGGGGCCTACAATGAGCAGTTCTTC. It codes for CASSLPATGGAYNEQFF.

CDR3 coding DNA: TGTGCCAGAAGCCCGTCGTCGGTGAATGAGCAGTTCTTC. Translating gives CARSPSSVNEQFF. V usage is TRBV5-3 and J usage is TRBJ2-1; D is uncertain. TRBV5-3 is sorted into the ORF group, with uncertain function. The length of the CDR3 is 13 residues. The V gene lost 4 bases and the J gene lost 7 bases, with 12 bases spanning the gap.

This clone was counted a few times. J is TRBJ2-1 and V is TRBV18; 9 nucleotides agree with TRBD2. The CDR3 contains 17 residues. Germline V gene data show CDR1 as KGHSH and CDR2 as LQKENI. With V trimmed by 3 bases and J by 3 bases, 9 bases remained unmatched. The CDR3 sequence is CASSPAFSGGLYNEQFF. CDR3 in DNA: TGTGCCAGCTCACCGGCTTTTAGCGGGGGCCTCTACAATGAGCAGTTCTTC.

The V gene is TRBV24-1, the J gene TRBJ1-1; 7 bases line up with TRBD1. Looked up from germline, CDR1 is KGHDR and CDR2 is SFDVKD. The V segment lost 3 bases and the J segment 1 base; nucleotides outside the gene matches: 7. The CDR3 spans 16 residues. The CDR3 sequence: CATSDPRGRGNTEAFF. In nucleotides, the CDR3 is TGTGCCACCAGTGATCCGAGGGGGCGCGGGAACACTGAAGCTTTCTTT.

The rearrangement uses TRBV5-1 and TRBJ2-7, with D perhaps matching TRBD2 (6 bases). The V gene's germline CDR1 is SGHRS and CDR2 YFSETQ. Trimming took off 0 bases at V and 3 bases at J, with 13 bases between the two ends. The CDR3 is made up of 15 amino acids. This CDR3 reads CASSLGGAIGYEQYF. CDR3 DNA sequence: TGCGCCAGCAGCTTGGGCGGGGCCATAGGCTACGAGCAGTACTTC.

V usage is TRBV9 and J usage is TRBJ1-6; D is unclear. Germline-derived CDR1 and CDR2 are SGDLS and YYNGEE. Trimming left V 0 bases short and J 4 bases short, with 11 bases between. CDR3 length equals 16 residues. The CDR3 region is CASSVGPNSYNSPLHF. The CDR3 bases are TGTGCCAGCAGCGTAGGCCCGAACTCATATAATTCACCCCTCCACTTT.

The J gene is TRBJ2-7, the V gene TRBV14; D not certain. Germline-derived CDR1 and CDR2 are SGHDN and FVKESK. V lost 1 base to trimming and J lost 7 bases, with 14 bases between them. There are 14 residues in the CDR3. The CDR3 loop reads CASSQASWSVEQYF. DNA of the CDR3: TGTGCCAGCAGCCAAGCGTCGTGGAGTGTGGAGCAGTACTTC.